The 27 T cell receptor beta chains below were found in one sample sequenced in a study of T-cell memory formation after mild COVID-19. TCRdb re-analysed the 5' RACE reads in MiXCR, keeping a single row per CDR3 protein. The table lists 110,000 or so distinct CDR3 sequences, 15% to 20% of them singletons, with roughly 5.5% in the top ten. Sequenced: PBMCs or a T cell subset sorted from them (not recorded which). Every receptor here comes from a man younger than 30 who had mild COVID-19 (a few samples of this study predate the infection). Cell type and time point are not known.

There are a few counts of this clonotype. This chain connects TRBV20-1 to TRBJ2-7; the D is unclear. This CDR3 contains 10 residues. The V end lost 4 bases, the J end lost 4 bases, and 5 bases lay between the germline ends. Germline values: CDR1 DFQATT, CDR2 SNEGSKA (reference sequence). The CDR3 region is CSANEYEQYF. The CDR3 DNA reads as TGCAGTGCTAATGAGTACGAGCAGTACTTC.

This clonotype was counted between two and nine times. V and J are TRBV4-3 and TRBJ2-5; D gene uncertain. This CDR3 comprises 15 residues. Per germline, CDR1 LGHNA and CDR2 YSLEER. The V gene lost 0 bases and the J gene lost 2 bases, with 10 bases spanning the gap. The CDR3 reads CASSQDLDGQETQYF. DNA for the CDR3: TGCGCCAGCAGCCAAGACCTCGACGGTCAAGAGACCCAGTACTTC.

The chain carries TRBV5-1 and TRBJ2-1, with TRBD1 identical over 9 bases. Trimming removed 4 bases from V and 7 bases from J; junction bases left unmatched: 6. The CDR3 length is 14 residues. Per germline, CDR1 SGHRS and CDR2 YFSETQ. This CDR3 is CASSDRGGINEQFF. In DNA, the CDR3 is TGCGCCAGCAGCGACAGGGGGGGGATTAATGAGCAGTTCTTC.

This clonotype was recorded many times. The rearrangement links TRBV20-1 to TRBJ1-2; tentative D call: TRBD1 (6 bases). This CDR3 is 14 amino acids long. Germline V gene sequence: CDR1 DFQATT, CDR2 SNEGSKA (reference sequence). With 6 bases removed from V and 0 bases from J, the gap between germline ends came to 14 bases. CDR3 region: CSAAQGTANYGYTF. CDR3 sequence (DNA): TGCAGTGCCGCACAGGGAACGGCTAACTATGGCTACACCTTC.

The sample holds a few counts of this clonotype. The chain recombines TRBV7-2 with TRBJ1-4; no firm D call. This CDR3 region has 13 residues. Germline V gene sequence: CDR1 SGHTA, CDR2 FQGNSA. Trimming pared 1 base from V and 11 bases from J, leaving 11 bases between. CDR3 region: CASSLGWLEKLFF. DNA of the CDR3: TGTGCCAGCAGCTTAGGATGGCTCGAGAAACTGTTTTTT.

In this sample, this clonotype turned up many times. Here the CDR3 reads CASTWDNNEQFF. As DNA, the CDR3 is TGTGCCAGCACCTGGGACAACAATGAGCAGTTCTTC. This rearrangement joins TRBV7-9 to TRBJ2-1; weak D call: TRBD1 (6 bases). Germline CDR1 and CDR2: SEHNR and FQNEAQ (reference sequence). V dropped 7 bases and J dropped 5 bases, with 9 bases sitting between them. The CDR3 runs 12 residues.

J is TRBJ1-5 and V is TRBV3-1; D call uncertain. CDR1 LGHDT and CDR2 YNNKEL come from the germline V gene (reference sequence). CDR3 length: 13 residues. Trimming shortened V by 0 bases and J by 7 bases, and 7 bases separated the two germline ends. The CDR3 DNA sequence: TGTGCCAGCAGCCAAGATATATCCCAGCCCCAGCATTTT. Its translation: CASSQDISQPQHF.

The gene calls are TRBV11-2 and TRBJ2-7; 13 bases are shared with TRBD2. CDR3 length equals 15 residues. Trimming took 5 bases from V and 6 from J; bases not matched to a gene: 7. CDR1 and CDR2 from the germline V gene are SGHAT and FQNNGV. As DNA, the CDR3 is TGTGCCAGCAGCCACGGGACTAGCGGGACCGTCGAGCAGTACGTC. It specifies CASSHGTSGTVEQYV.

The chain carries TRBV4-2 and TRBJ1-4; D perhaps matches TRBD1 (5 bases). V gave up 3 bases and J gave up 3 bases, with 11 bases separating them. Germline loops: CDR1 LGHNA, CDR2 YNFKEQ. The CDR3 extends over 15 amino acids. The CDR3 loop is CASSHWGGSNEKLFF. CDR3 in DNA: TGTGCCAGCAGCCACTGGGGGGGTTCTAATGAAAAACTGTTTTTT.

This clonotype has a handful of counts. V usage is TRBV7-2 and J usage is TRBJ1-4, with 11 bases matching TRBD1. Germline trimming cut 6 bases from V and 8 bases from J; bases unmatched to any gene: 5. CDR3 length: 14 residues. CDR1 and CDR2 from the germline V gene are SGHTA and FQGNSA. As DNA, the CDR3 is TGTGCCAGCAGTTGGGACAGGGGGGAGGAAAAACTGTTTTTT. It is translated as CASSWDRGEEKLFF.

This clonotype has a handful of counts. The rearrangement links TRBV7-6 to TRBJ1-2, with D unresolved. Germline assignment: CDR1 SGHVS and CDR2 FNYEAQ. The CDR3 is made up of 15 amino acids. Trimming took 5 bases from V and 0 from J, leaving 13 bases between them. The CDR3 nucleotides are TGTGCCAGCAGCGCCTCCTCCAACTCTAACTATGGCTACACCTTC. Protein sequence: CASSASSNSNYGYTF.

The V gene is TRBV7-9, the J gene TRBJ1-3, with D unclear. V lost 1 base to trimming and J lost 4 bases, with 5 bases between them. The CDR3 runs 13 residues. Germline CDR1 reads SEHNR; CDR2 reads FQNEAQ (reference sequence). In DNA, the CDR3 is TGTGCCAGCAGCTTAGGACACGGAAACACCATATATTTT. Protein: CASSLGHGNTIYF.

The chain couples TRBV20-1 to TRBJ2-2; D remains ambiguous. This CDR3 contains 12 residues. The germline V gene encodes CDR1 DFQATT and CDR2 SNEGSKA (reference sequence). Trimming stripped 6 bases from V and 2 bases from J, with 7 bases between. DNA of the CDR3: TGCAGTGCCAACAGCAACACCGGGGAGCTGTTTTTT. This sequence encodes CSANSNTGELFF.

The rearrangement links TRBV12-3 or TRBV12-4 to TRBJ2-5, with D unresolved. The CDR3 spans 15 residues. Trimming left V 5 bases short and J 0 bases short, with 13 bases between. CDR3 sequence reads: CASSLVDWDQETQYF. In DNA, the CDR3 is TGTGCCAGCAGTCTAGTCGATTGGGACCAAGAGACCCAGTACTTC.

This clonotype has just a few counts. CDR3 DNA: TGCGCCAGCAGCCAAGGTACCTGGGGCTATGGCTACACCTTC. This codes for CASSQGTWGYGYTF. This chain links TRBV4-1 with TRBJ1-2; D ambiguous. Per germline, CDR1 MGHRA and CDR2 YSYEKL. The CDR3 totals 14 residues. V was pared by 1 base and J by 4 bases, with 10 bases between.

This clonotype was observed a few times. This rearrangement joins TRBV4-3 to TRBJ2-7, with unresolved D. Germline V lookup: CDR1 LGHNA, CDR2 YSLEER. Deletions cut 3 bases from V and 3 bases from J, with 18 bases between. CDR3 length equals 16 residues. CDR3 nucleotides: TGCGCCAGCAGCCAGGTACCGAGACCCACGATCTACGAGCAGTACTTC. Translated, it gives CASSQVPRPTIYEQYF.

This clonotype has more than one count but fewer than ten. V and J are TRBV28 and TRBJ1-5, with 9 nucleotides matching TRBD1. V was pared by 4 bases and J by 6 bases, with 4 bases of the junction left unmatched. CDR3 length equals 14 residues. Per germline, CDR1 MDHEN and CDR2 SYDVKM. The chain's CDR3 is CASSSGTGRQPQHF. In nucleotides, the CDR3 is TGTGCCAGCAGTTCGGGGACAGGGCGTCAGCCCCAGCATTTT.

The table lists this clonotype with a few counts. The chain uses TRBV20-1 and TRBJ1-1; no firm D call. The CDR3 length is 14 residues. The V gene's germline CDR1 is DFQATT and CDR2 SNEGSKA (reference sequence). V lost 1 base and J 0 bases, leaving 9 bases between the germline ends. The CDR3 nucleotides are TGCAGTGCTAGAGGCCAGACTCTGAACACTGAAGCTTTCTTT. It translates to CSARGQTLNTEAFF.

The chain combines TRBV6-2 or TRBV6-3 with TRBJ1-5; no reliable D call. Deletions cut 5 bases from V and 3 bases from J, with 5 bases between. Germline CDR1 and CDR2: MNHEY and SVGEGT. This CDR3 has 12 amino acids. The CDR3 loop is CASSTTNQPQHF. The CDR3 DNA is TGTGCCAGCAGTACTACCAATCAGCCCCAGCATTTT.

The chain links TRBV2 to TRBJ1-4; D unclear. Germline V gene sequence: CDR1 SNHLY, CDR2 FYNNEI. The CDR3 is 14 residues long. V was clipped by 6 bases and J by 0 bases, with 8 bases between them. CDR3: CASRIRSTNEKLFF. CDR3 coding DNA: TGTGCCAGCAGGATCAGATCAACTAATGAAAAACTGTTTTTT.

This clonotype was found a few times. The CDR3 spells CATSGTVSQPQHF. Written as DNA, the CDR3 is TGTGCCACCTCCGGGACAGTAAGCCAGCCCCAGCATTTT. V and J are TRBV12-3 or TRBV12-4 and TRBJ1-5; 7 positions agree with TRBD1. J lost 7 bases, V lost 10 bases, and 10 bases had no gene match. This CDR3 spans 13 amino acids.

This clonotype was detected a few times. The chain combines TRBV4-3 with TRBJ2-3; 14 nucleotides match TRBD2. Germline CDR1 and CDR2: LGHNA and YSLEER. The CDR3 extends over 17 amino acids. V lost 0 bases to trimming and J lost 5 bases; unmatched junction nucleotides: 4. The CDR3 DNA sequence: TGCGCCAGCAGCCAAGAGGGTGGACTAGCGGGGGGAGATACGCAGTATTTT. Protein sequence: CASSQEGGLAGGDTQYF.

This clonotype was seen only a few times. The chain is built from TRBV7-2 and TRBJ2-1; TRBD2 matches at 8 bases. Germline-derived CDR1 and CDR2 are SGHTA and FQGNSA. This CDR3 region has 14 residues. Trimming cost V 5 bases and J 11 bases; bases outside gene matches: 11. The CDR3 is CASSPRGGAVQQFF. CDR3 sequence (DNA): TGTGCCAGCAGCCCCCGGGGGGGCGCGGTTCAGCAGTTCTTC.

This clonotype was observed a handful of times. The CDR3 sequence is CASSLLGDTQYF. DNA for the CDR3: TGCGCCAGCAGCTTGTTGGGGGATACGCAGTATTTT. The chain joins TRBV5-1 to TRBJ2-3, with D hard to call. Germline lookup yields CDR1 SGHRS and CDR2 YFSETQ. V was cut by 1 base and J by 6 bases, with 6 bases left in between. The CDR3 runs to 12 residues.

The sample holds a few counts of this clonotype. The J gene is TRBJ2-2, the V gene TRBV5-1; maybe TRBD1 (6 bases). Germline-derived CDR1 and CDR2 are SGHRS and YFSETQ. Trimming left V 0 bases short and J 9 bases short, with 18 bases between. The CDR3 covers 16 residues. CDR3 loop: CASSLGTPQGAWELFF. The DNA for the CDR3 is TGCGCCAGCAGCTTGGGGACTCCACAGGGTGCATGGGAGCTGTTTTTT.

CDR3 region: CASSEGLQQNEKLFF. As DNA, the CDR3 is TGTGCCAGCAGCGAAGGTCTACAGCAGAATGAAAAACTGTTTTTT. The chain links TRBV7-7 to TRBJ1-4; D gene ambiguous. Germline lookup yields CDR1 SSHAT and CDR2 FNYEAQ (reference sequence). V gave up 5 bases and J gave up 5 bases, with 15 bases separating them. The CDR3 runs 15 residues.

The V call is TRBV2, the J call TRBJ2-3, with 8 bases aligning to TRBD1. The junction had 7 bases not matched to a gene; V was cut back by 5 bases and J by 9 bases. Per the germline V gene, CDR1 is SNHLY and CDR2 is FYNNEI. The CDR3 has 13 residues. CDR3: CASSPGTGVTQYF. The CDR3 DNA is TGTGCCAGCAGTCCCGGGACAGGCGTGACGCAGTATTTT.